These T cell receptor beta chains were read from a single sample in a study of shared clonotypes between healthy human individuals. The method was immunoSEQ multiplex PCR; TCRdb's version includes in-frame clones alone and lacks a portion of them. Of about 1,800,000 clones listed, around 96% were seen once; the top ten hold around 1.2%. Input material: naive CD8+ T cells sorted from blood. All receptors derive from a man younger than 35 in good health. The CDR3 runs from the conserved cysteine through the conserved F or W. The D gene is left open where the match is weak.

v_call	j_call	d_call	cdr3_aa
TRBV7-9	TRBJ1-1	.	CASSLVPYEAFF
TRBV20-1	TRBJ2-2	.	CSARVAGELFF
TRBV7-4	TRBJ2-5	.	CAGKETQYF
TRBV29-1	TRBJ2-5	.	CSVEGGKGRGGTQYF
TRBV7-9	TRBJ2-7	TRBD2	CAIAPLAGGPYEQYF
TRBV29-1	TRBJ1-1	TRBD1	CSVEDGLEGQLNTEAFF
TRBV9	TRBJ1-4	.	CASSVEDAEKLFF
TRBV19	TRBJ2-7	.	CASSGDIRYEQYF
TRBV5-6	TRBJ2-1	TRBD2	CASSPEAGGYYNEQFF
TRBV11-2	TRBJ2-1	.	CASSSGPAGRNEQFF
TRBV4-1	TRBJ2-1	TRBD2	CASSHVGREFYNEQFF
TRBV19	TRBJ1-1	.	CASSPLDGMNTEAFF
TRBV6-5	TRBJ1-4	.	CASSYSAGEIWEKLFF
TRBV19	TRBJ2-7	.	CASSIEGRGRAYEQYF
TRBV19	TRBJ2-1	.	CASSLAPVNEQFF
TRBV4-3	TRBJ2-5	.	CASSRLLAPQETQYF
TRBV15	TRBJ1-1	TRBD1	CATSRAGTVGAFF
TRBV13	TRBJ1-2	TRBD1	CASSPRGQGTYGYTF
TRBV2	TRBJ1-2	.	CARPWAGEGGYTF
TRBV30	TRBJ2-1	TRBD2	CAWSVSAGDWEQFF
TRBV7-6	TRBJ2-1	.	CASTPRDSYNEQFF
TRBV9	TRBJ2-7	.	CASSDPPRDEQYF
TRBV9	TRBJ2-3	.	CASSADSTDTQYF
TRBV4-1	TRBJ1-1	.	CASSQEPGNTEAFF
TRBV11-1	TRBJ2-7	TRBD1	CASSISLGQANYEQYF
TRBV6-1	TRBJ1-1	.	CASREANTEAFF
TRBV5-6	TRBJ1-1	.	CASSLAEGTEAFF
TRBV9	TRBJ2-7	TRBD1	CASSVGGTASYEQYF
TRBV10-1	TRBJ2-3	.	CASSEEDTQYF
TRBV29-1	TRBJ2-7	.	CSVFGGARGRTYEQYF